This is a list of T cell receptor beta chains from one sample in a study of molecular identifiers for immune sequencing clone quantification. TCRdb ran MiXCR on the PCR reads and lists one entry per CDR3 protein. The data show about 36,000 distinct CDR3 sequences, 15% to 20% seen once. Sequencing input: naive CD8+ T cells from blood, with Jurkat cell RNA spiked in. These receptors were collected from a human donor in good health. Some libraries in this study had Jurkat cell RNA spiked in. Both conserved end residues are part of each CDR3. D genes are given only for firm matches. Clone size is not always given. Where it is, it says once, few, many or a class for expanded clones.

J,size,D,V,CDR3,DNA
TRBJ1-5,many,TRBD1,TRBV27,CASSLGQGGDYQPQHF,TGTGCCAGCAGTTTAGGGCAGGGGGGCGACTATCAGCCCCAGCATTTT
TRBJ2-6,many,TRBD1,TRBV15,CATSNYRGPGANVLTF,TGTGCCACCAGCAACTACAGGGGGCCTGGGGCCAACGTCCTGACTTTC
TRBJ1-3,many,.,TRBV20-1,CSATLPQDKIGNTIYF,TGCAGTGCTACTCTCCCTCAAGACAAGATTGGAAACACCATATATTTT
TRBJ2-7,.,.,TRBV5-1,CASSLISEIDEQYF,TGCGCCAGCAGCTTGATCTCGGAAATCGACGAGCAGTACTTC
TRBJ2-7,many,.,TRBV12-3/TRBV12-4,CASSFGGFNEQYF,TGTGCCAGCAGTTTCGGGGGCTTCAACGAGCAGTACTTC
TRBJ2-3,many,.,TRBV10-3,CAISGPTDTQYF,TGTGCCATCAGTGGCCCCACAGATACGCAGTATTTT
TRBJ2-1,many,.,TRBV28,CASSGAGANEQFF,TGTGCCAGCTCCGGGGCCGGGGCCAATGAGCAGTTCTTC
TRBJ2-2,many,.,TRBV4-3,CASSQDVPLPKPEPQENTGELFF,TGCGCCAGCAGCCAAGATGTTCCCCTCCCTAAGCCGGAGCCGCAGGAAAACACCGGGGAGCTGTTTTTT
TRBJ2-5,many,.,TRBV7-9,CASSGQEAETQYF,TGTGCCAGCAGCGGCCAAGAAGCAGAGACCCAGTACTTC
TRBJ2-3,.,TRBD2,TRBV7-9,CASSIMGLAGPTDTQYF,TGTGCCAGCAGCATAATGGGACTAGCGGGGCCCACAGATACGCAGTATTTT
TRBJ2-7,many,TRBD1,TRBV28,CASSFSLDRANEQYF,TGTGCCAGCAGTTTTTCCCTCGACAGGGCCAACGAGCAGTACTTC
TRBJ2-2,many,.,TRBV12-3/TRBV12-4,CASSLVGGELFF,TGTGCCAGCAGTTTAGTTGGCGGGGAGCTGTTTTTT
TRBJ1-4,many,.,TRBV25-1,CASSRSRAGAEEKLFF,TGTGCCAGCAGTCGAAGTAGGGCAGGGGCAGAGGAAAAACTGTTTTTT
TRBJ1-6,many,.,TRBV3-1,CASSQEEGILGREFISPLHF,TGTGCCAGCAGCCAAGAAGAAGGGATCCTGGGCAGGGAATTTATTTCACCCCTCCACTTT
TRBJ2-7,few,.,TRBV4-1,CASSHSPGDDREQYF,TGCGCCAGCAGCCACTCACCAGGGGACGACAGGGAGCAGTACTTC
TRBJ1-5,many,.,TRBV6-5,CASSYSKASAINQPQHF,TGTGCCAGCAGTTACTCGAAAGCATCCGCCATCAATCAGCCCCAGCATTTT
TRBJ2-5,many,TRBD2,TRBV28,CASSLPLPGTTKETQYF,TGTGCCAGCAGTTTGCCCCTTCCCGGGACTACAAAAGAGACCCAGTACTTC
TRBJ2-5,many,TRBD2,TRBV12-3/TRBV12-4,CASRETSGRETQYF,TGTGCCAGCAGGGAAACTAGCGGGAGAGAGACCCAGTACTTC
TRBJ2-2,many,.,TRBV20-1,CSARAAHTNTGELFF,TGCAGTGCTAGAGCGGCACACACGAACACCGGGGAGCTGTTTTTT
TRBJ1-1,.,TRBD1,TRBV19,CASKEGQGVNTEAFF,TGTGCCAGTAAAGAGGGACAGGGCGTTAACACTGAAGCTTTCTTT
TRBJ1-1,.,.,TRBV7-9,CASSTDTVAFF,TGTGCCAGCAGCACTGACACGGTGGCTTTCTTT
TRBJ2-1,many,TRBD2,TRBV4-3,CASSPRASGSSYNEQFF,TGCGCCAGCAGCCCACGGGCTAGCGGGAGCTCCTACAATGAGCAGTTCTTC
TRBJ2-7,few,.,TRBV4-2,CASSQEGPPGEQYF,TGTGCCAGCAGCCAAGAGGGCCCTCCAGGGGAGCAGTACTTC
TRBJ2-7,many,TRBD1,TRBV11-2,CASSFGQGFYEQYF,TGTGCCAGCAGCTTTGGACAGGGATTCTACGAGCAGTACTTC
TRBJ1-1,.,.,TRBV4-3,CASSQDKRGTEAFF,TGCGCCAGCAGCCAAGACAAGAGGGGCACTGAAGCTTTCTTT
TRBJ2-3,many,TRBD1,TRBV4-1,CASSQEGQGLDTQYF,TGCGCCAGCAGCCAAGAAGGACAGGGTTTAGATACGCAGTATTTT
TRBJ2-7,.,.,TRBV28,CASSLIRYEQYF,TGTGCCAGCAGTTTAATTCGGTACGAGCAGTACTTC
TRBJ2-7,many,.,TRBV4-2,CASSQVGAYEQYF,TGTGCCAGCAGCCAAGTCGGAGCTTACGAGCAGTACTTC
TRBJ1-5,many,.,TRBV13,CASSLNNQPQHF,TGTGCCAGCAGCTTAAACAATCAGCCCCAGCATTTT
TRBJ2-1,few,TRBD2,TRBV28,CASSPDWGRGRGEQFF,TGTGCCAGCAGTCCCGATTGGGGACGCGGGAGGGGGGAGCAGTTCTTC
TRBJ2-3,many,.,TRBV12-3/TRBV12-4,CASSAAAQSDTQYF,TGTGCCAGCAGCGCTGCAGCTCAATCGGATACGCAGTATTTT
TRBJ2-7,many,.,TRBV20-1,CSARVRNEQYF,TGCAGTGCTAGAGTTCGGAACGAGCAGTACTTC
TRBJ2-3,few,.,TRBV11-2,CASSLDVGTPYTDTQYF,TGTGCCAGCAGCTTAGATGTTGGGACACCATACACAGATACGCAGTATTTT
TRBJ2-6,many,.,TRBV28,CASSLIPSGANVLTF,TGTGCCAGCAGTTTAATCCCCTCTGGGGCCAACGTCCTGACTTTC
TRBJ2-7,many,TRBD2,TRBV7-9,CASSLQAGVFEQYF,TGTGCCAGCAGCTTACAAGCGGGAGTTTTCGAGCAGTACTTC
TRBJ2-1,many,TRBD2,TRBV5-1,CASSLGSGYEQFF,TGCGCCAGCAGCTTGGGTAGCGGGTATGAGCAGTTCTTC
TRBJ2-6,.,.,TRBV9,CASSEGGSGANVLTF,TGTGCCAGCAGCGAGGGGGGTTCCGGGGCCAACGTCCTGACTTTC
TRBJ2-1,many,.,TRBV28,CASSPLLGSANEQFF,TGTGCCAGCAGTCCCCTCTTAGGTTCCGCCAATGAGCAGTTCTTC
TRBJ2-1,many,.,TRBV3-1,CASSQGVDNEQFF,TGTGCCAGCAGCCAAGGGGTAGACAATGAGCAGTTCTTC
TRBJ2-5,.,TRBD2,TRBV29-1,CSVGGGLLHQETPYF,TGCAGCGTTGGGGGGGGACTCCTTCATCAAGAGACCCCGTACTTC
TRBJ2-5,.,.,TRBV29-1,CSVEDGVTLQETQYF,TGCAGCGTTGAAGACGGGGTAACCCTCCAAGAGACCCAGTACTTC
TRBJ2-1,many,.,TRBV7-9,CASSLRQSSISNNEQFF,TGTGCCAGCAGCTTACGACAATCTAGTATTTCTAACAATGAGCAGTTCTTC
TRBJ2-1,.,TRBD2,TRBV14,CASSQETSGRAEQFF,TGTGCCAGCAGCCAAGAGACTAGCGGGAGGGCCGAGCAGTTCTTC
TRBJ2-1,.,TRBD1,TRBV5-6,CASSFGTGYTEQFF,TGTGCCAGCAGCTTCGGGACAGGGTACACTGAGCAGTTCTTC
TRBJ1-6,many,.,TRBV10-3,CAIAGDSSYNSPLHF,TGTGCCATCGCGGGTGACAGCTCCTATAATTCACCCCTCCACTTT
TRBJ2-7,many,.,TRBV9,CASSVGAGPGSNSYEQYF,TGTGCCAGCAGCGTAGGGGCAGGCCCGGGATCAAACTCCTACGAGCAGTACTTC
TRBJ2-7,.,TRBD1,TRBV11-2,CASTGTGLYEQYF,TGTGCCAGCACCGGGACAGGACTTTACGAGCAGTACTTC
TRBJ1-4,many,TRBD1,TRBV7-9,CASSQLGQGLGEKLFF,TGTGCCAGCAGCCAACTGGGACAGGGACTTGGTGAAAAACTGTTTTTT
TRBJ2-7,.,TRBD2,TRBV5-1,CASRHALGLAGVEQYF,TGCGCCAGCAGACACGCCCTGGGACTAGCGGGAGTAGAGCAGTACTTC
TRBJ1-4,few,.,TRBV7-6,CASSPKGITNEKLFF,TGTGCCAGCAGCCCGAAGGGGATAACTAATGAAAAACTGTTTTTT
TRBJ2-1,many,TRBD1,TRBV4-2,CASSHAGGSYNEQFF,TGTGCCAGCAGCCACGCAGGGGGTTCGTACAATGAGCAGTTCTTC
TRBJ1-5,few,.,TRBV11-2,CASSFGGLGQPQHF,TGTGCCAGCAGCTTTGGGGGATTAGGTCAGCCCCAGCATTTT
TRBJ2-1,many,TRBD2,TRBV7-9,CASSWKGLDNEQFF,TGTGCCAGCAGCTGGAAGGGACTAGACAATGAGCAGTTCTTC